This entry lists 27 T cell receptor beta chains sequenced from one sample in a study of T cell changes during pregnancy in multiple sclerosis (dated by TCRdb to about 2019). The library was obtained by the immunoSEQ multiplex PCR assay. This is the immuneACCESS table as TCRdb keeps it, with only in-frame sequences that have V and J called. A part of the clones is gone; compared with another copy, unresolved V genes explain less than half, and the rest is unexplained. In all, the sample holds approximately 60,000 clones, and roughly 90% of those were seen once. Clones ranked in the top ten supply roughly 3.5% of the sample. The sample here was peripheral blood, taken after pregnancy. These receptors were obtained from a female donor in good health, enrolled as a control in a pregnancy study.

J is TRBJ1-3 and V is TRBV28; 8 positions match TRBD1. This CDR3 is 17 amino acids long. The germline CDR1 and CDR2 sequences are MDHEN and SYDVKM. Unmatched junction bases numbered 9, after V lost 3 bases and J lost 2 bases. The CDR3 here is CASSFLPLTGAGNTIYF. The CDR3, as DNA: TGTGCCAGCAGTTTTCTTCCCTTGACAGGGGCTGGAAACACCATATATTTT.

The genes are TRBV4-1 and TRBJ2-1; 8 bases are shared with TRBD2. The CDR3 is 17 amino acids. The trim removed 4 bases at V and 5 bases at J, leaving 13 bases unmatched. CDR1 MGHRA and CDR2 YSYEKL come from the germline V gene. The CDR3 bases are TGCGCCAGCAGCCGCTTCACCGGGACTAGGATGAACAATGAGCAGTTCTTC. Protein sequence: CASSRFTGTRMNNEQFF.

Comments on this clone: At one of its ends the junction is not consistent with the germline gene, which may arise from a read error. V is TRBV5-5 and J is TRBJ2-7; weak D call: TRBD1 (5 bases). This CDR3 is 14 amino acids long. Germline-derived CDR1 and CDR2 are SGHKS and YYEKEE (reference sequence). The CDR3 coding sequence is TGTGCCAGCAGCTTGTCCCCGCCTCCAGGGATATCCTTATTC. This codes for CASSLSPPPGISLF.

The chain couples TRBV28 to TRBJ1-5; D gene uncertain. Trimming removed 7 bases at V and 3 bases at J, with 13 bases between. The germline gives CDR1 MDHEN, CDR2 SYDVKM. This CDR3 has 14 amino acids. The CDR3 DNA reads as TGTGCCAGCACCCCTACCGGGTTCAATCAGCCCCAGCATTTT. It specifies CASTPTGFNQPQHF.

In its sample, this clone was seen a few times. J is TRBJ1-5 and V is TRBV7-9, with no clear D. Germline V gene data show CDR1 as SEHNR and CDR2 as FQNEAQ (reference sequence). V was cut by 1 base and J by 0 bases, with 7 bases left in between. CDR3 length: 15 amino acids. The CDR3 DNA reads as TGTGCCAGCAGCTTAGGCGCAGGTAGCAATCAGCCCCAGCATTTT. Amino acid sequence: CASSLGAGSNQPQHF.

This chain links TRBV7-9 with TRBJ1-1; D may be TRBD1 (5 bases). The germline V gene encodes CDR1 SEHNR and CDR2 FQNEAQ (reference sequence). The CDR3 runs to 14 residues. V shed 7 bases and J shed 3 bases, with 15 bases lying between them. The CDR3 region is CASIPGEWDTEAFF. CDR3 nucleotides: TGTGCCAGCATCCCGGGGGAGTGGGACACTGAAGCTTTCTTT. The full variable domain, completed using reference TRBV7-9 and TRBJ1-1, is DTGVSQNPRHKITKRGQNVTFRCDPISEHNRLYWYRQTLGQGPEFLTYFQNEAQLEKSRLLSDRFSAERPKGSFSTLEIQRTEQGDSAMYLCASIPGEWDTEAFFGQGTRLTVV.

This clone was seen a handful of times. The chain is built from TRBV5-1 and TRBJ1-1, with 9 bases fitting TRBD1. CDR1 is SGHRS, CDR2 YFSETQ, per germline. The CDR3 consists of 14 residues. V lost 4 bases and J lost 5; bases outside the gene matches: 6. CDR3 in amino acids: CASSPGQGRTEAFF. The CDR3 nucleotides are TGCGCCAGCAGCCCTGGACAGGGGCGAACTGAAGCTTTCTTT. The complete variable domain, with remaining parts taken from reference TRBV5-1 and TRBJ1-1, reads KAGVTQTPRYLIKTRGQQVTLSCSPISGHRSVSWYQQTPGQGLQFLFEYFSETQRNKGNFPGRFSGRQFSNSRSEMNVSTLELGDSALYLCASSPGQGRTEAFFGQGTRLTVV.

CDR3: CASSFTLGGRATDTQYF. The CDR3 bases are TGTGCCAGCAGTTTTACCCTAGGGGGGAGGGCCACAGATACGCAGTATTTT. The J gene is TRBJ2-3, the V gene TRBV28; D possibly corresponds to TRBD2 (7 bases). This CDR3 comprises 17 residues. Per germline, CDR1 MDHEN and CDR2 SYDVKM. The V and J ends lost 3 bases and 2 bases respectively, with 18 bases between them.

Here the CDR3 DNA reads TGTGCCAGCAGCCAAGAATTTCAGGGGCACATTCAGTACTTC. Translation: CASSQEFQGHIQYF. The chain couples TRBV4-2 to TRBJ2-4, with D perhaps matching TRBD1 (6 bases). V gave up 0 bases and J gave up 8 bases, with 11 bases separating them. CDR1 LGHNA and CDR2 YNFKEQ come from the germline V gene. This CDR3 is built from 14 residues.

The chain employs TRBV10-2 and TRBJ2-7, with 7 positions matching TRBD2. This CDR3 has 14 amino acids. Germline loops: CDR1 WSHSY, CDR2 SAAADI. The V and J ends lost 7 bases and 0 bases, in that order; junction bases with no gene match: 6. CDR3 amino acids: CASKNPGGSYEQYF. CDR3 DNA sequence: TGCGCCAGCAAAAACCCGGGAGGCTCCTACGAGCAGTACTTC.

V usage is TRBV6-5 and J usage is TRBJ1-2; D may be TRBD1 (5 bases). Germline CDR1 is MNHEY and CDR2 is SVGAGI. There are 14 residues in the CDR3. Trimming pared 0 bases from V and 1 base from J, leaving 6 bases between. CDR3 sequence reads: CASSYSDSNYGYTF. For the CDR3, the DNA is TGTGCCAGCAGTTACTCTGACAGTAACTATGGCTACACCTTC.

The CDR3 protein is CASSIDPSGGLSSYNEQFF. CDR3 nucleotides: TGTGCCAGTAGTATAGATCCTAGCGGGGGGCTAAGCTCCTACAATGAGCAGTTCTTC. The rearrangement joins TRBV19 to TRBJ2-1; 11 bases agree with TRBD2. This CDR3 region has 19 residues. Losses at the gene ends were 0 bases for V and 0 bases for J; bases not matched to a gene: 7. CDR1 and CDR2 from the germline V gene are LNHDA and SQIVND (reference sequence). Drawing the rest from reference TRBV19 and TRBJ2-1, the complete variable domain is DGGITQSPKYLFRKEGQNVTLSCEQNLNHDAMYWYRQDPGQGLRLIYYSQIVNDFQKGDIAEGYSVSREKKESFPLTVTSAQKNPTAFYLCASSIDPSGGLSSYNEQFFGPGTRLTVL.

V and J are TRBV28 and TRBJ2-3; a possible D gene is TRBD2 (5 bases). CDR3 length: 15 residues. The germline V and J ends were trimmed by 2 bases and 0 bases, with 9 bases remaining between them. The germline V gene encodes CDR1 MDHEN and CDR2 SYDVKM. The CDR3 DNA is TGTGCCAGCAGTTTAGCGGGCTCAAGCACAGATACGCAGTATTTT. Translated, it gives CASSLAGSSTDTQYF. Using reference TRBV28 and TRBJ2-3 for the parts outside the CDR3, the full variable domain is DVKVTQSSRYLVKRTGEKVFLECVQDMDHENMFWYRQDPGLGLRLIYFSYDVKMKEKGDIPEGYSVSREKKERFSLILESASTNQTSMYLCASSLAGSSTDTQYFGPGTRLTVL.

The table lists this clone with a few counts. This chain uses TRBV18 with TRBJ2-1; a weak D match, TRBD2 (6 bases). Germline lookup yields CDR1 KGHSH and CDR2 LQKENI. CDR3 size: 15 residues. V was clipped by 6 bases and J by 8 bases, with 20 bases between them. The CDR3 loop is CASSPTRGIWDEQFF. The CDR3 bases are TGTGCCAGCTCTCCGACTAGAGGCATTTGGGATGAGCAGTTCTTC. Complete variable domain (other parts from reference TRBV18 and TRBJ2-1): NAGVMQNPRHLVRRRGQEARLRCSPMKGHSHVYWYRQLPEEGLKFMVYLQKENIIDESGMPKERFSAEFPKEGPSILRIQQVVRGDSAAYFCASSPTRGIWDEQFFGPGTRLTVL.

The chain couples TRBV29-1 to TRBJ2-2, with 13 bases that match TRBD2. After removal of 0 bases from V and 6 bases from J, the junction contained 7 bases not matched to a gene. The CDR3 totals 17 residues. Germline CDR1 reads SQVTM; CDR2 reads ANQGSEA. CDR3 region: CSVEDTSGRATAGELFF. The CDR3 DNA sequence: TGCAGCGTTGAAGACACTAGCGGGAGGGCCACGGCCGGGGAGCTGTTTTTT.

This clone was recorded a few times. The chain recombines TRBV6-6 with TRBJ2-1; 8 nucleotides align to TRBD1. V lost 8 bases and J lost 5; bases outside the gene matches: 8. The germline CDR1 and CDR2 sequences are MNHNY and SVGAGI (reference sequence). CDR3 length: 14 amino acids. Here the CDR3 reads CASLQGAMDNEQFF. The CDR3 region has the DNA TGTGCCAGCCTTCAGGGGGCAATGGACAATGAGCAGTTCTTC.

V and J are TRBV6-6 and TRBJ1-4, with unresolved D. V was clipped by 2 bases and J by 10 bases, with 14 bases between them. This CDR3 region has 14 residues. Germline V gives CDR1 MNHNY, CDR2 SVGAGI (reference sequence). The CDR3 DNA sequence: TGTGCCAGCAGTTACGGGTTTTACAGTGGAAAACTGTTTTTT. Protein product: CASSYGFYSGKLFF.

The chain recombines TRBV7-2 with TRBJ2-5; 7 nucleotides agree with TRBD2. From germline, CDR1 is SGHTA and CDR2 FQGNSA. The junction had 2 bases not matched to a gene; V was cut back by 5 bases and J by 5 bases. The CDR3 is 12 amino acids. The CDR3 DNA reads as TGTGCCAGCAGCCCGACTAGCGAGACCCAGTACTTC. Residues: CASSPTSETQYF.

The rearrangement uses TRBV19 and TRBJ2-3; 9 positions match TRBD1. Germline V gives CDR1 LNHDA, CDR2 SQIVND (reference sequence). V lost 3 bases, J lost 5 bases, and 9 bases stayed unmatched. CDR3 size: 16 residues. The CDR3 spells CASSMWRQGEGDTQYF. DNA of the CDR3: TGTGCCAGTAGTATGTGGAGACAGGGGGAGGGAGATACGCAGTATTTT.

This clone appeared a single time. The chain employs TRBV7-2 and TRBJ2-7; 7 nucleotides match TRBD2. J gave up 6 bases and V 5 bases, and 7 bases lay outside the gene matches. From germline, CDR1 is SGHTA and CDR2 FQGNSA. The CDR3 spans 13 residues. The CDR3 region has the DNA TGTGCCAGCAGCCGGACTAGATACAGCGAGCAGTACTTC. This codes for CASSRTRYSEQYF.

The V gene is TRBV9, the J gene TRBJ2-3, with TRBD2 identical over 7 bases. With V trimmed by 0 bases and J by 2 bases, 3 bases remained unmatched. The germline V gene has CDR1 SGDLS and CDR2 YYNGEE. The CDR3 has 15 residues. The CDR3 reads CASSVEAGLTDTQYF. Written as DNA, the CDR3 is TGTGCCAGCAGCGTAGAAGCGGGGCTCACAGATACGCAGTATTTT.

J is TRBJ1-2 and V is TRBV27; D possibly corresponds to TRBD1 (6 bases). V was clipped by 5 bases and J by 6 bases, with 10 bases between them. The CDR3 spans 12 residues. Germline V CDR1 and CDR2: MNHEY, SMNVEV (reference sequence). CDR3 sequence reads: CASSTRDNGYTF. CDR3 coding DNA: TGTGCCAGCAGTACCCGGGACAATGGCTACACCTTC.

V gene TRBV7-9 combines with J gene TRBJ1-1; 10 bases agree with TRBD1. The CDR3 spans 17 residues. Per germline, CDR1 SEHNR and CDR2 FQNEAQ (reference sequence). Losses at the gene ends were 7 bases for V and 3 bases for J; bases not matched to a gene: 14. The DNA for the CDR3 is TGTGCCAGCACGAACGAATGGGGGACAGGGGAGGACACTGAAGCTTTCTTT. Its translation is CASTNEWGTGEDTEAFF.

Only one count was recorded for this clone. This chain links TRBV6-1 with TRBJ1-1, with 8 bases fitting TRBD1. Germline CDR1 is MNHNS and CDR2 is SASEGT. The CDR3 spans 19 residues. V lost 2 bases, J lost 4 bases, and 18 bases stayed unmatched. CDR3 protein: CASSESGGGAGGAGTEAFF. CDR3 sequence (DNA): TGTGCCAGCAGTGAAAGTGGTGGTGGGGCAGGGGGCGCGGGCACTGAAGCTTTCTTT.

The rearrangement links TRBV9 to TRBJ1-5, with D possibly being TRBD1 (6 bases). V was clipped by 0 bases and J by 3 bases, with 10 bases between them. This CDR3 is built from 15 residues. Germline CDR1 SGDLS, CDR2 YYNGEE. Written as DNA, the CDR3 is TGTGCCAGCAGCGTAGATCCAGGGGCCAATCAGCCCCAGCATTTT. Residues: CASSVDPGANQPQHF. The entire variable domain, with the rest obtained from reference TRBV9 and TRBJ1-5, is as follows: DSGVTQTPKHLITATGQRVTLRCSPRSGDLSVYWYQQSLDQGLQFLIQYYNGEERAKGNILERFSAQQFPDLHSELNLSSLELGDSALYFCASSVDPGANQPQHFGDGTRLSIL.

The chain has TRBV4-3 and TRBJ2-1; 8 bases are shared with TRBD2. The CDR3 has 15 amino acids. In germline, CDR1 is LGHNA, CDR2 YSLEER. V shed 8 bases, J shed 7 bases, and the junction held 13 bases outside the gene matches. Here the CDR3 DNA reads TGCGCCAGCTCCGATGGGGGACTAGGCCGAAATGAGCAGTTCTTC. Translating it yields CASSDGGLGRNEQFF.

Only one count was recorded for this clone. CDR3 protein: CASSSGARSYNEQFF. The CDR3 DNA sequence: TGTGCCAGCAGTTCAGGGGCACGGTCCTACAATGAGCAGTTCTTC. The rearrangement links TRBV6-1 to TRBJ2-1; TRBD1 might be the D (6 bases). This CDR3 has 15 residues. V lost 5 bases to trimming and J lost 1 base, with 12 bases between them. CDR1 is MNHNS, CDR2 SASEGT, per germline.